The 24 T cell receptor beta chains reported below all come from one sample, sequenced in a study of OX40 agonist ivuxolimab in advanced cancers. The table came from immunoSEQ multiplex PCR; TCRdb's copy has only in-frame clones and leaves some out. This sample has tens of thousands of clones, with 70% to 90% found just once. The sequenced sample was CD4+ or CD8+ T cells sorted from blood, obtained in a trial of the OX40 agonist ivuxolimab. The receptors stem from an adult with an advanced solid tumor such as melanoma, head and neck, liver or kidney cancer.

This clone rates as medium-sized. This chain links TRBV30 with TRBJ2-2, with D tentatively TRBD1 (6 bases). V was clipped by 5 bases and J by 4 bases, with 14 bases between them. Germline V gives CDR1 GTSNPN, CDR2 SVGIG (reference sequence). The length of the CDR3 is 14 residues. The CDR3 is CAWSVGAITGELFF. CDR3 in DNA: TGTGCCTGGTCGGTGGGGGCTATCACCGGGGAGCTGTTTTTT.

There are a few counts of this clone. V is TRBV27 and J is TRBJ2-2, with D perhaps matching TRBD2 (6 bases). Trimming shortened V by 10 bases and J by 7 bases, and 13 bases separated the two germline ends. The germline V gene encodes CDR1 MNHEY and CDR2 SMNVEV (reference sequence). CDR3 length: 12 residues. CDR3 loop: CATRLGGGELFF. The CDR3 nucleotides read TGTGCCACCAGGCTGGGGGGCGGGGAGCTGTTTTTT.

The chain recombines TRBV5-1 with TRBJ2-5; 11 bases agree with TRBD2. The CDR3 spans 18 residues. J was trimmed by 4 bases and V by 0 bases; bases with no gene match: 11. CDR1 and CDR2 (germline): SGHRS, YFSETQ. The CDR3 region has the DNA TGCGCCAGCAGCTTGGCCCTCGGTAGCGGGGGGGTGTTAGAGACCCAGTACTTC. Translation gives CASSLALGSGGVLETQYF.

This rearrangement joins TRBV11-3 to TRBJ2-7; no definite D call. V shed 2 bases and J shed 2 bases, with 10 bases lying between them. Germline V lookup: CDR1 SGHNT, CDR2 YENEEA. This CDR3 has 14 amino acids. The CDR3 sequence: CASSLPGRPYEQYF. The CDR3 DNA reads TGTGCCAGCAGCTTACCAGGCCGCCCCTACGAGCAGTACTTC.

The chain recombines TRBV6-1 with TRBJ1-6; weak D call: TRBD1 (6 bases). The CDR3 loop spans 14 amino acids. Trimming shortened V by 8 bases and J by 2 bases, and 10 bases separated the two germline ends. In germline, CDR1 is MNHNS, CDR2 SASEGT. CDR3 DNA: TGTGCCAGCCGGGACACACCCTATAATTCACCCCTCCACTTT. It encodes CASRDTPYNSPLHF.

This clone was counted between two and nine times. The genes are TRBV30 and TRBJ1-1; D gene unclear. V lost 2 bases and J 4 bases, leaving 14 bases between the germline ends. Germline assignment: CDR1 GTSNPN and CDR2 SVGIG (reference sequence). This CDR3 is built from 14 residues. CDR3 sequence (DNA): TGTGCCTGGAGTCCTTTTACAGAAGGCACTGAAGCTTTCTTT. This encodes CAWSPFTEGTEAFF.

The CDR3 sequence is CASSQDQLDYNEKLFF. The DNA of the CDR3 is TGCGCCAGCAGCCAAGATCAATTGGACTATAATGAAAAACTGTTTTTT. The chain employs TRBV4-1 and TRBJ1-4; D not certain. V lost 0 bases to trimming and J lost 4 bases, with 12 bases between them. This CDR3 region has 16 residues. CDR1 is MGHRA, CDR2 YSYEKL, per germline.

The chain joins TRBV27 to TRBJ2-2; the D is unclear. CDR1 MNHEY and CDR2 SMNVEV come from the germline V gene (reference sequence). Trimming stripped 0 bases from V and 7 bases from J, with 18 bases between. There are 17 residues in the CDR3. The CDR3 DNA sequence: TGTGCCAGCAGTTTATCGCCTACTACCCTTTTAGGCGGGGAGCTGTTTTTT. This sequence encodes CASSLSPTTLLGGELFF.

This chain connects TRBV19 to TRBJ1-2; D remains unclear. Trimming shortened V by 1 base and J by 6 bases, and 6 bases separated the two germline ends. The CDR3 totals 12 residues. Per germline, CDR1 LNHDA and CDR2 SQIVND (reference sequence). The CDR3 is CASSIAANGYTF. CDR3 bases: TGTGCCAGTAGTATAGCAGCCAATGGCTACACCTTC.

CDR3 residues: CASSSGQGNEKLFF. The CDR3 nucleotides are TGTGCCAGCAGCTCGGGACAGGGGAATGAAAAACTGTTTTTT. V gene TRBV5-5 combines with J gene TRBJ1-4; 10 nucleotides line up with TRBD1. V trimming: 3 bases; J trimming: 5 bases; junction bases outside the gene matches: 1. The germline gives CDR1 SGHKS, CDR2 YYEKEE (reference sequence). This CDR3 has 14 amino acids.

The V and J genes are TRBV11-2 and TRBJ1-3; D perhaps matches TRBD1 (5 bases). The V end lost 5 bases, the J end lost 3 bases, and 14 bases lay between the germline ends. This CDR3 spans 15 amino acids. The germline gives CDR1 SGHAT, CDR2 FQNNGV. CDR3 loop: CASSAGRGVGNTIYF. CDR3 in DNA: TGTGCCAGCAGCGCCGGACGAGGGGTTGGAAACACCATATATTTT.

J is TRBJ2-1 and V is TRBV9, with a weak D call TRBD1 (6 bases). The V and J ends lost 0 bases and 4 bases respectively, with 14 bases between them. Germline V gene data show CDR1 as SGDLS and CDR2 as YYNGEE. The length of the CDR3 is 16 residues. CDR3 in amino acids: CASSVGPGALYNEQFF. As DNA, the CDR3 is TGTGCCAGCAGCGTAGGACCAGGGGCTCTTTACAATGAGCAGTTCTTC.

The genes are TRBV6-5 and TRBJ2-7; 7 nucleotides match TRBD2. The J segment lost 5 bases and the V segment lost 8 bases, leaving 6 bases of the junction unmatched. This CDR3 contains 12 residues. From germline, CDR1 is MNHEY and CDR2 SVGAGI. The CDR3 is CASYSGGHEQYF. CDR3 in DNA: TGTGCCAGCTATTCGGGGGGTCACGAGCAGTACTTC.

The rearrangement uses TRBV15 and TRBJ1-6; D unclear. Trimming pared 0 bases from V and 6 bases from J, leaving 3 bases between. This CDR3 comprises 13 residues. Per the germline V gene, CDR1 is LNHNV and CDR2 is YYDKDF (reference sequence). CDR3 nucleotide sequence: TGTGCCACCAGCAGAGACGGTAATTCACCCCTCCACTTT. This encodes CATSRDGNSPLHF.

V and J are TRBV6-5 and TRBJ2-1, with TRBD1 identical over 10 bases. Germline CDR1 is MNHEY and CDR2 is SVGAGI. This CDR3 spans 14 amino acids. V was clipped by 5 bases and J by 4 bases; unmatched bases: 2. CDR3 region: CASSRQGAYNEQFF. CDR3 bases: TGTGCCAGCAGTCGACAGGGGGCATACAATGAGCAGTTCTTC.

The chain combines TRBV6-1 with TRBJ2-3; D may be TRBD1 or TRBD2 (7 bases each). Germline CDR1 and CDR2: MNHNS and SASEGT. The CDR3 is made up of 15 amino acids. Trimming pared 5 bases from V and 2 bases from J, leaving 14 bases between. CDR3 in amino acids: CASSQRDRNTDTQYF. CDR3 sequence (DNA): TGTGCCAGCAGTCAGCGGGACAGAAACACAGATACGCAGTATTTT.

V and J are TRBV30 and TRBJ2-1, with D possibly being TRBD1 (6 bases). V dropped 5 bases and J dropped 0 bases, with 11 bases sitting between them. Germline CDR1 reads GTSNPN; CDR2 reads SVGIG (reference sequence). CDR3 length: 14 residues. DNA of the CDR3: TGTGCCTGGGCCGGACAGCGCTCCTACAATGAGCAGTTCTTC. It yields the protein CAWAGQRSYNEQFF.

The chain employs TRBV14 and TRBJ2-3; D is undetermined. The CDR3 totals 11 residues. The V gene lost 1 base and the J gene lost 9 bases, with 5 bases spanning the gap. From germline, CDR1 is SGHDN and CDR2 FVKESK. CDR3: CASSQVGTQYF. CDR3 DNA sequence: TGTGCCAGCAGCCAAGTTGGCACGCAGTATTTT.

The chain recombines TRBV18 with TRBJ2-1; TRBD1 matches at 10 bases. This CDR3 spans 16 amino acids. With 4 bases clipped from V and 3 bases from J, the junction kept 6 bases outside the gene matches. Germline CDR1 is KGHSH and CDR2 is LQKENI. The CDR3 here is CASSLTGTGVYNEQFF. DNA for the CDR3: TGTGCCAGCTCACTTACCGGGACAGGGGTCTACAATGAGCAGTTCTTC.

The chain links TRBV27 to TRBJ1-5; D is undetermined. The CDR3 covers 15 residues. Germline values: CDR1 MNHEY, CDR2 SMNVEV (reference sequence). Trimming took off 6 bases at V and 3 bases at J, with 15 bases between the two ends. CDR3 amino acids: CASRAWVGDNQPQHF. CDR3 sequence (DNA): TGTGCCAGCAGAGCCTGGGTAGGTGACAATCAGCCCCAGCATTTT.

The CDR3: CASSMVGNSYEQYF. Here the CDR3 DNA reads TGTGCCAGTAGTATGGTAGGGAATTCCTACGAGCAGTACTTC. The rearrangement joins TRBV19 to TRBJ2-7; D unclear. Germline lookup yields CDR1 LNHDA and CDR2 SQIVND (reference sequence). The CDR3 spans 14 residues. V was clipped by 3 bases and J by 1 base, with 10 bases between them.

V gene TRBV19 combines with J gene TRBJ2-7; D gene ambiguous. This CDR3 is built from 14 residues. V was clipped by 3 bases and J by 2 bases, with 11 bases between them. Germline V gene lookup returns CDR1 LNHDA and CDR2 SQIVND (reference sequence). The CDR3 DNA follows: TGTGCCAGTAGTATGCGGTATGCCGCCTACGAGCAGTACTTC. Its translation is CASSMRYAAYEQYF. Looking up the rest from reference TRBV19 and TRBJ2-7 gives the full variable domain: DGGITQSPKYLFRKEGQNVTLSCEQNLNHDAMYWYRQDPGQGLRLIYYSQIVNDFQKGDIAEGYSVSREKKESFPLTVTSAQKNPTAFYLCASSMRYAAYEQYFGPGTRLTVT.

The CDR3 DNA reads TGTGCCAGCAGTTACGACAGGGCGTATAACTATGGCTACACCTTC. The encoded protein is CASSYDRAYNYGYTF. V gene TRBV6-5 combines with J gene TRBJ1-2; 7 nucleotides align to TRBD1. Germline values: CDR1 MNHEY, CDR2 SVGAGI. Trimming at V came to 2 bases and at J to 1 base, leaving 4 bases not matched to a gene. CDR3 size: 15 residues.

This sequence joins TRBV6-6 and TRBJ2-4; no firm D call. The germline V gene has CDR1 MNHNY and CDR2 SVGAGI (reference sequence). V lost 7 bases and J lost 8, with 15 bases in between. There are 13 residues in the CDR3. CDR3 DNA: TGTGCCAGCACCCAGCCGTGGTTGGACATTCAGTACTTC. Translation: CASTQPWLDIQYF.